The present T cell receptor beta chain was sequenced within a study of vaccination and CD4 T cells after COVID-19. Turning to the study itself: Post-vaccine specimens were obtained a median 72 days after dose two (range 14 to 241).

Sequencing of the DNA from cultured CD4+ T cells was carried out with the Oncomine TCR Beta short-read assay. TCRdb passed the PCR reads through MiXCR, listing each CDR3 protein once. The table includes thousands of distinct CDR3 sequences, around 33% detected once. After removal of 0 bases from V and 11 bases from J, the junction contained 3 bases not matched to a gene. CDR1 and CDR2 from the germline V gene are MNHEY and SMNVEV (reference sequence). This CDR3 region has 13 residues. Documented treatment: roughly 11-day PBMC culture with coronavirus spike peptide pools or control peptides (ViraFEST assay). ViraFEST enlarged antigen-specific T cell populations with peptide pools and afterwards sequenced TCRs. Study-wide points: Spike mono-reactivity was found in 304 of 307 vaccine-specific clones from convalescent patients.

This clonotype came up a few times. Its target is unknown. Input material: cultured CD4+ T cells from blood. The chain combines TRBV27 with TRBJ1-2, with 10 bases fitting TRBD1. The receptor's source is a human donor with COVID-19. CDR3 amino acids: CASSLSKGQGYTF. Written as DNA, the CDR3 is TGTGCCAGCAGTTTATCGAAGGGACAGGGGTACACCTTC.